The rows below give T cell receptor beta chains drawn from one sample of a study of T-cell memory formation after mild COVID-19. TCRdb re-called the 5' RACE reads with MiXCR, one entry per CDR3 protein. The sample consists of roughly 190,000 distinct CDR3 sequences, about 17% of them appearing once. Sample: PBMCs or a T cell subset sorted from them (not recorded which). Receptors originate from an adult woman who had mild COVID-19 (a few samples of this study predate the infection). Cell type and time point are not known. Each CDR3 is given with its conserved first and last residue. D genes are given only for firm matches. Size is stated for part of the rows, as once, few or many counts, or as a class when the clone is expanded.

J gene	D gene	clone size	V gene	CDR3 DNA	CDR3 protein
TRBJ2-5	NA	few	TRBV5-1	TGCGCCAGCAGCTCCGGGACCTACCAAGAGACCCAGTACTTC	CASSSGTYQETQYF
TRBJ1-5	NA	NA	TRBV29-1	TGCAGCACAATACTAGAAAATGGGCCCCAGCATTTT	CSTILENGPQHF
TRBJ1-1	TRBD1	few	TRBV5-1	TGCGCCAGCAGCGCAGTCACAGGGGCTGCCACTGAAGCTTTCTTT	CASSAVTGAATEAFF
TRBJ2-3	NA	many	TRBV7-9	TGTGCCAGCAGCTTAGATCGTGCTAGCACAGATACGCAGTATTTT	CASSLDRASTDTQYF
TRBJ1-4	NA	NA	TRBV5-6	TGTGCCAGCAGCTCAGGACGTCCCAGTGAAAAACTGTTTTTT	CASSSGRPSEKLFF
TRBJ1-6	TRBD1	few	TRBV20-1	TGCAGTGCTAGCAGACCGGGGACAGGGAATTCACCCCTCCACTTT	CSASRPGTGNSPLHF
TRBJ2-1	TRBD2	NA	TRBV6-4	TGTGCCAGCAGTGCCGAAGCGGGAGGTAGTAATGAGCAGTTCTTC	CASSAEAGGSNEQFF
TRBJ1-1	TRBD1	NA	TRBV5-1	TGCGCCAGCAGCGGAGTACAGGGGACCATGAACACTGAAGCTTTCTTT	CASSGVQGTMNTEAFF
TRBJ1-2	NA	few	TRBV7-9	TGTGCCAGCAGCTTATGGAACGGGGGCTACACCTTC	CASSLWNGGYTF
TRBJ2-5	NA	few	TRBV5-1	TGCGCCAGCAGCTGGCCTCAACAGGGGACCCAGTACTTC	CASSWPQQGTQYF
TRBJ1-6	NA	NA	TRBV2	TGTGCCAGCAGCACAGAGTCATCCTTTACTTATAATTCACCCCTCCACTTT	CASSTESSFTYNSPLHF
TRBJ1-5	NA	few	TRBV20-1	TGCAGTGCTTCCGCACGCTATAGCAATCAGCCCCAGCATTTT	CSASARYSNQPQHF
TRBJ1-2	NA	NA	TRBV5-6	TGTGCCAGCAGCTTGGTGTTCCAGGGCGGCTACACCTTC	CASSLVFQGGYTF
TRBJ1-1	TRBD1	few	TRBV12-3/TRBV12-4	TGTGCCAGCAGCTTTCTGGGACAGAGGGCTTTCTTT	CASSFLGQRAFF
TRBJ2-7	TRBD2	NA	TRBV7-8	TGTGCCAGCAGCTTAGAGCTAGCGGGACTCCACGAGCAGTACTTC	CASSLELAGLHEQYF
TRBJ1-4	NA	NA	TRBV5-1	TGCGCCAGCAGCTTGGGTAGGGCGGACGAAAAACTGTTTTTT	CASSLGRADEKLFF
TRBJ2-4	TRBD1	once	TRBV11-3	TGTGCCAGCAGCGTACTGACAGGGGGGGCCAAAAACATTCAGTACTTC	CASSVLTGGAKNIQYF
TRBJ1-2	NA	few	TRBV11-2	TGTGCCAGCAGCCCCCCTCCACCCTATGGCTACACCTTC	CASSPPPPYGYTF
TRBJ2-1	TRBD2	few	TRBV6-1	TGTGCCAGCACCCGGGCTAGCGGGAGCTACAATGAGCAGTTCTTC	CASTRASGSYNEQFF
TRBJ2-3	NA	NA	TRBV29-1	TGCAGCGGAAAGGGGGGGTACACAGATACGCAGTATTTT	CSGKGGYTDTQYF
TRBJ2-3	NA	few	TRBV12-3/TRBV12-4	TGTGCCAGCCAAATCACGGATCTGGGCACAGATACGCAGTATTTT	CASQITDLGTDTQYF
TRBJ1-5	TRBD1	few	TRBV19	TGTGCCAGTAGTTCGAAGTCCAGGGGGGGCAATCAGCCCCAGCATTTT	CASSSKSRGGNQPQHF
TRBJ2-3	TRBD2	few	TRBV3-1	TGTGCCAGCAGCTTCGGACTAGCGGGGACCACAGATACGCAGTATTTT	CASSFGLAGTTDTQYF
TRBJ2-5	NA	few	TRBV2	TGTGCCAGCAGTAGGGTCCAAGGGCCCCAAGAGACCCAGTACTTC	CASSRVQGPQETQYF
TRBJ2-5	NA	many	TRBV5-1	TGCGCCAGCAGCTGGGACCAAGAGACCCAGTACTTC	CASSWDQETQYF
TRBJ2-2	NA	NA	TRBV5-1	TGCGCCAGCAGATTAGACAGGCCTAACACCGGGGAGCTGTTTTTT	CASRLDRPNTGELFF
TRBJ2-1	TRBD2	many	TRBV20-1	TGCAGTGCGAGACCACTAGCGGGAGTCTATGAGCAGTTCTTC	CSARPLAGVYEQFF
TRBJ2-1	NA	NA	TRBV24-1	TGTGCCACCAGTGATTTAGGAGGGGGGGATGAGCAGTTCTTC	CATSDLGGGDEQFF
TRBJ1-4	NA	NA	TRBV30	TGTGCCTGGAGTGTACCAGTCCGGGATCGCAAACTGTTTTTT	CAWSVPVRDRKLFF
TRBJ1-1	NA	few	TRBV29-1	TGCAGCGTTCGGGGGTCCGTAGGCACTGAAGCTTTCTTT	CSVRGSVGTEAFF
TRBJ2-3	NA	NA	TRBV11-3	TGTGCCAGCAGCCTGTCAGATACGCAGTATTTT	CASSLSDTQYF
TRBJ2-7	NA	NA	TRBV7-9	TGTGCCAGCAGCTTCAGACTATACGAGCAGTACTTC	CASSFRLYEQYF
TRBJ2-7	NA	few	TRBV5-1	TGCGCCAGCAGCTCTGGATTTGAGCAGTACTTC	CASSSGFEQYF
TRBJ2-2	TRBD1	NA	TRBV10-3	TGTGCCATCAGGGGACAGGGCCAAAACACCGGGGAGCTGTTTTTT	CAIRGQGQNTGELFF
TRBJ2-5	NA	NA	TRBV25-1	TGTGCCAGCAGTGAACCCCACTGGTCCCAAGAGACCCAGTACTTC	CASSEPHWSQETQYF
TRBJ1-5	NA	NA	TRBV12-3/TRBV12-4	TGTGCCAGCAGCCCGCCTAATCAGCCCCAGCATTTT	CASSPPNQPQHF
TRBJ2-3	NA	NA	TRBV5-1	TGCGCCAGCAGCTATAATTCCCCTGGCACAGATACGCAGTATTTT	CASSYNSPGTDTQYF
TRBJ2-7	TRBD2	many	TRBV6-5	TGTGCCAGCCGTAGAGGGCGGGGGGGGACCTACGAGCAGTACTTC	CASRRGRGGTYEQYF
TRBJ2-1	TRBD1	NA	TRBV5-1	TGCGCCAGCAGCTTGGCCGCCGGGGGCAGGGGGCTGTATAATGAGCAGTTCTTC	CASSLAAGGRGLYNEQFF
TRBJ1-1	TRBD1	NA	TRBV12-3/TRBV12-4	TGTGCCAGCAGACGAACACAGGGGTCCAGCACTGAAGCTTTCTTT	CASRRTQGSSTEAFF
TRBJ2-4	TRBD1	NA	TRBV6-5	TGTGCCAGCAGTTACTCGGGGACAGGTGTGACCAAAAACATTCAGTACTTC	CASSYSGTGVTKNIQYF
TRBJ2-3	NA	NA	TRBV20-1	TGCAGTGCAGCCGGGCTGGGCACAGATACGCAGTATTTT	CSAAGLGTDTQYF
TRBJ2-2	NA	NA	TRBV20-1	TGCAGTGCCAAATTGGGCGGCCCGAACACCGGGGAGCTGTTTTTT	CSAKLGGPNTGELFF
TRBJ2-4	NA	many	TRBV20-1	TGCAGTGCTAGAGATATAAGGGGTCGAAACATTCAGTACTTC	CSARDIRGRNIQYF
TRBJ2-1	TRBD2	NA	TRBV4-1	TGCGCCAGCAGCCAACCCGGGGCTAGCGGGAGAGGGCCCAATGAGCAGTTCTTC	CASSQPGASGRGPNEQFF
TRBJ2-3	TRBD2	few	TRBV6-2/TRBV6-3	TGTGCCAGCAGAAAAACCGGGGGGAGCACAGATACGCAGTATTTT	CASRKTGGSTDTQYF
TRBJ2-1	NA	few	TRBV5-1	TGCGCCAGCAGGAGCCGGGTCGACAATGAGCAGTTCTTC	CASRSRVDNEQFF
TRBJ1-2	TRBD1	NA	TRBV7-2	TGTGCCAGCAGCTTAGAACAGGGGCTCGGCTATGGCTACACCTTC	CASSLEQGLGYGYTF
TRBJ1-1	NA	few	TRBV14	TGTGCCAGCAGCCGGGTAGTGAACACTGAAGCTTTCTTT	CASSRVVNTEAFF
TRBJ2-7	NA	NA	TRBV13	TGTGCCAGCAGCTTAGAAAAGAAATCCTACGAGCAGTACTTC	CASSLEKKSYEQYF
TRBJ1-2	TRBD1	many	TRBV5-1	TGCGCCAGCAGCGAAACAGGGGCGGTGGACTATGGCTACACCTTC	CASSETGAVDYGYTF
TRBJ1-1	NA	NA	TRBV27	TGTGCCAGCAGGGGTGGGGCCGGCGGCGGGGTCACTGAAGCTTTCTTT	CASRGGAGGGVTEAFF
TRBJ2-7	NA	many	TRBV12-3/TRBV12-4	TGTGCCAGCAGTTTACGGCCTATGGAGCAGTACTTC	CASSLRPMEQYF
TRBJ2-5	NA	NA	TRBV6-5	TGTGCCAGCAGACGAATAATCCAAGAGACCCAGTACTTC	CASRRIIQETQYF
TRBJ2-5	NA	NA	TRBV18	TGTGCCAGCTCATCGACTGGGCAGGACCAAGAGACCCAGTACTTC	CASSSTGQDQETQYF
TRBJ1-5	TRBD1	NA	TRBV7-6	TGTGCCAGCAGCGCCGGGACAGGCGGTCAGCCCCAGCATTTT	CASSAGTGGQPQHF
TRBJ2-3	TRBD2	NA	TRBV12-3/TRBV12-4	TGTGCCAGCAGCTTAGCACTAGCGGGGGCCACAGATACGCAGTATTTT	CASSLALAGATDTQYF
TRBJ2-7	TRBD2	few	TRBV6-2/TRBV6-3	TGTGCCAGCAGTTACTCTGGCGGGAGGGCCTCCTACGAGCAGTACTTC	CASSYSGGRASYEQYF
TRBJ1-5	NA	few	TRBV12-3/TRBV12-4	TGTGCCAGCAGTTTACGACGTTTGGGGGGACTTAGGACCAATCAGCCCCAGCATTTT	CASSLRRLGGLRTNQPQHF